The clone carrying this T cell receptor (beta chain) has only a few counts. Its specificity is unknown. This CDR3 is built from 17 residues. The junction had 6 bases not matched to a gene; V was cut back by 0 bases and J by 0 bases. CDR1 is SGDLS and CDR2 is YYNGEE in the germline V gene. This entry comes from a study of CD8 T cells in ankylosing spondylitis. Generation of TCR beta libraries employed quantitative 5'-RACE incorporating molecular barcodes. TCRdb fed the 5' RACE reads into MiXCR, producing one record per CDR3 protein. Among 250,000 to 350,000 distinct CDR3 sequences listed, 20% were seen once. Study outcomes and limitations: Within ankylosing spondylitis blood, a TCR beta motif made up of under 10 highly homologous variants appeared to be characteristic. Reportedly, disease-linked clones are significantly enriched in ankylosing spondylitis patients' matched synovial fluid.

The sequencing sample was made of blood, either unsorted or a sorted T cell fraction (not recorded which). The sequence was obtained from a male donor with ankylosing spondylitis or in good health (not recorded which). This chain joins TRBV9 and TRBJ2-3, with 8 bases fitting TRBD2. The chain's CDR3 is CASSVGNSGISTDTQYF. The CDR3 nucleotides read TGTGCCAGCAGCGTAGGTAATAGCGGGATTAGCACAGATACGCAGTATTTT.